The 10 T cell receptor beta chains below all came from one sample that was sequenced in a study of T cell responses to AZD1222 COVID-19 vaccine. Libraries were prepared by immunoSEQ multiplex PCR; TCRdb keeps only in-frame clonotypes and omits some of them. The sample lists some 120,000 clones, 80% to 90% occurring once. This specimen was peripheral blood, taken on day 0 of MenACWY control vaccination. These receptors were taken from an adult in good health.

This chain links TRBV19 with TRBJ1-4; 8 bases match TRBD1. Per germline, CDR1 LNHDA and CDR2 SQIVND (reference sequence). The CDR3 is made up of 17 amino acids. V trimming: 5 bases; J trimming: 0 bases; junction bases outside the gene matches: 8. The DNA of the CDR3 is TGTGCCAGTAGTCTTTGGACAGGGATTGCAACTAATGAAAAACTGTTTTTT. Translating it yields CASSLWTGIATNEKLFF.

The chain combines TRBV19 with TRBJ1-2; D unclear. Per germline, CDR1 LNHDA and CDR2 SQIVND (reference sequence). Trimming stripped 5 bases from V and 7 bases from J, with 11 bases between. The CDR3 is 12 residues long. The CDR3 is CASSFQASGYTF. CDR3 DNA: TGTGCCAGTAGTTTTCAGGCTAGTGGCTACACCTTC.

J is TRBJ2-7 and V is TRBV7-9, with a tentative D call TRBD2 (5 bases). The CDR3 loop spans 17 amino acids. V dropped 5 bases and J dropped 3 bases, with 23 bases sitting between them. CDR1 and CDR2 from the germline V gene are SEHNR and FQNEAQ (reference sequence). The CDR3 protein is CASSPYPRGAAGYEQYF. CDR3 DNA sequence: TGTGCCAGCAGCCCCTACCCCCGGGGAGCCGCGGGCTACGAGCAGTACTTC.

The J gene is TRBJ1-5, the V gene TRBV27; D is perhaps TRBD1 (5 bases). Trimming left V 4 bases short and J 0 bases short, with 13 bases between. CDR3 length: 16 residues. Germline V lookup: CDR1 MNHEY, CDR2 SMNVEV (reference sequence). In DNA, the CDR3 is TGTGCCAGCAGTTCGCTCGGACATTTTAGCAATCAGCCCCAGCATTTT. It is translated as CASSSLGHFSNQPQHF.

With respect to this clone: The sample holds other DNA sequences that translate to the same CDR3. The CDR3 spells CASSLGLNTEAFF. Written as DNA, the CDR3 is TGTGCCAGCAGTTTGGGGTTGAACACTGAAGCTTTCTTT. The genes are TRBV12-3 or TRBV12-4 and TRBJ1-1, with D unresolved. V gave up 3 bases and J gave up 0 bases, with 5 bases separating them. The CDR3 length is 13 residues.

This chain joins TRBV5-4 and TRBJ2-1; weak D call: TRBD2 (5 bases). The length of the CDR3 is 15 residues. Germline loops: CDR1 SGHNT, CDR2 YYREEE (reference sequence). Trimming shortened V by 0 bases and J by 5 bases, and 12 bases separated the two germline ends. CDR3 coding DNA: TGTGCCAGCAGCTTGGTATTAGGTAGCGACAATGAGCAGTTCTTC. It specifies CASSLVLGSDNEQFF.

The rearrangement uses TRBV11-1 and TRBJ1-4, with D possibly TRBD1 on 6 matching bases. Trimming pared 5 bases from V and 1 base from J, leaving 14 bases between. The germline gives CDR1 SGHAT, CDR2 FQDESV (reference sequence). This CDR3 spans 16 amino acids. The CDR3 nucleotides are TGTGCCAGCAGCAAAGACAGGCTCCAAACTAATGAAAAACTGTTTTTT. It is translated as CASSKDRLQTNEKLFF.

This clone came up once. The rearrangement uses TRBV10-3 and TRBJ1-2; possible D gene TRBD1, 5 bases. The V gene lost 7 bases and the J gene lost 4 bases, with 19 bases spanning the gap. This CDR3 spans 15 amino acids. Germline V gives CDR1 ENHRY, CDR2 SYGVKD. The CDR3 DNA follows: TGTGCCATCACCCCGTCAAGGGGCGCTTCCTATGGCTACACCTTC. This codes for CAITPSRGASYGYTF.

The CDR3 reads CASSVDRGDRDHEQYF. The CDR3 region has the DNA TGTGCCAGCAGCGTAGACAGGGGGGACAGGGACCACGAGCAGTACTTC. The V call is TRBV9, the J call TRBJ2-7; 9 bases fit TRBD1. The junction had 9 bases not matched to a gene; V was cut back by 0 bases and J by 5 bases. This CDR3 has 16 residues. CDR1 is SGDLS and CDR2 is YYNGEE in the germline V gene.

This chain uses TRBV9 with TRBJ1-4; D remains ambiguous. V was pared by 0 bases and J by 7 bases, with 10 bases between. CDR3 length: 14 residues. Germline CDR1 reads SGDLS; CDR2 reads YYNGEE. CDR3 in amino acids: CASSVGINAEKLFF. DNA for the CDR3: TGTGCCAGCAGCGTAGGTATAAATGCTGAAAAACTGTTTTTT. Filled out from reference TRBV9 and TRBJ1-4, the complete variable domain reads DSGVTQTPKHLITATGQRVTLRCSPRSGDLSVYWYQQSLDQGLQFLIQYYNGEERAKGNILERFSAQQFPDLHSELNLSSLELGDSALYFCASSVGINAEKLFFGSGTQLSVL.